The clone carrying this TCR beta chain was detected ten times or more. Time point described: patch test 1, 2 weeks after DPC sensitization. Sample treatment: therapeutic diphenylcyclopropenone sensitization with weekly scalp DPC. Total RNA came from unfractionated whole blood. TCRdb processed the RACE reads anew with MiXCR; each CDR3 protein has one entry. The table lists 39,000 or so distinct CDR3 sequences, 3% to 4.5% of them singletons. This sample is part of a study of human T cells and chemical hapten exposure. The clonotype was recovered from a man aged 50 to 60 with alopecia areata. Some clones in this sample may be carry-over from other donors' samples. Sequencing used whole blood, obtained in connection with sensitization to the hapten diphenylcyclopropenone (DPC).

The CDR3 loop reads CASSLGTGGETQYF. The CDR3 DNA sequence: TGTGCCAGCAGCTTGGGGACCGGCGGAGAGACCCAGTACTTC. V is TRBV5-5 and J is TRBJ2-5; D gene ambiguous. In germline, CDR1 is SGHKS, CDR2 YYEKEE (reference sequence). The CDR3 runs 14 residues. V was pared by 0 bases and J by 4 bases, with 10 bases between.